The T cell receptor (beta chain) described here comes from a study of shared clonotypes between healthy human individuals. Study conclusions and caveats: Across a few donors, naive CD4 shared 4.5% to 6%, naive CD8 more than 3%, memory CD4 roughly 2.2%, memory CD8 about 0.4%.

As defined, naive CD8 cells were CD45RO-negative and positively selected for CCR7, with terminally differentiated effector memory CD45RA+ cells excluded. Method: immunoSEQ multiplex PCR; TCRdb's copy keeps in-frame clones and lacks some. Counted here are approximately 600,000 clones, about 95% occurring once; the ten biggest clones make up 0.11%. On this clone: Its antigen is undetermined.

CDR1 and CDR2 (germline): SGHAT, FQNNGV. The CDR3 sequence is 15 residues long. The V end was cut by 1 base, the J end by 9 bases, with 16 bases between. Sequences were obtained from naive CD8+ T cells sorted from blood. The TCR comes from a woman aged 25 to 39 in good health. The chain links TRBV11-2 to TRBJ2-1; the D is unclear. The CDR3 bases are TGTGCCAGCAGCTTAGCGGTACACCGTACGGGTGAGCAGTTCTTC. The encoded protein is CASSLAVHRTGEQFF.